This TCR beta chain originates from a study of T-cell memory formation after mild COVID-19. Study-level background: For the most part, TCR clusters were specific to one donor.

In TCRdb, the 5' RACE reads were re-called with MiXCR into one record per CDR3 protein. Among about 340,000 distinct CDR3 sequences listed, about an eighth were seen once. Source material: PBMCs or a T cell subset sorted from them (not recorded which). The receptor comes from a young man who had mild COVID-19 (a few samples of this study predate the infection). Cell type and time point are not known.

The CDR3 here is CASSYVTPLSNQPQHF. As DNA, the CDR3 is TGTGCCAGCAGTTACGTAACCCCTTTAAGCAATCAGCCCCAGCATTTT. V and J are TRBV6-2 or TRBV6-3 and TRBJ1-5; D remains unclear. Trimming shortened V by 2 bases and J by 1 base, and 12 bases separated the two germline ends. The CDR3 contains 16 residues. Per the germline V gene, CDR1 is MNHEY and CDR2 is SVGEGT.